This T cell receptor (beta chain) was captured by sequencing in a study of blood T cells in healthy people across ages. Primers used in a second PCR of about 7 to 12 cycles were a sample-barcoded 5' primer and a J-beta primer mix. TCRdb reprocessed the 5' RACE reads via MiXCR and lists one record per CDR3 protein. The table includes hundreds of thousands of distinct CDR3 sequences, approximately 40% detected once. The CDR3 spans 11 residues. V lost 2 bases and J 8 bases, leaving 4 bases between the germline ends. CDR1 SGHAT and CDR2 FQNNGV come from the germline V gene. This clonotype has only a few counts.

V and J are TRBV11-2 and TRBJ2-1; no reliable D call. The sequencing sample was made of blood. This clonotype originated in a man older than 75 in good health. In DNA, the CDR3 is TGTGCCAGCAGCTTAACCTATGAGCAGTTCTTC. It specifies CASSLTYEQFF. The full variable domain, rest sourced from reference TRBV11-2 and TRBJ2-1, is EAGVAQSPRYKIIEKRQSVAFWCNPISGHATLYWYQQILGQGPKLLIQFQNNGVVDDSQLPKDRFSAERLKGVDSTLKIQPAKLEDSAVYLCASSLTYEQFFGPGTRLTVL.